This TCR beta chain was found in a study of CD8+ T cells in alopecia areata. Study-wide context: Treated patients' severity was scored by percentage of affected scalp area.

Treatment of the sample: oral pan-JAK inhibitor, 5-10 mg twice daily. The table lists this clone with a few counts. Its cognate antigen is unknown. Germline lookup yields CDR1 MGHRA and CDR2 YSYEKL. The CDR3 extends over 13 amino acids. Deletions cut 4 bases from V and 13 bases from J, with 18 bases between. In each case, RNA was isolated and then reverse transcribed into cDNA as the sequencing template. Assay: immunoSEQ multiplex PCR; the TCRdb copy retains only in-frame clones and omits some. Here the sample spans approximately 110,000 clones, roughly three fifths being singletons. Findings of the study overall: For baseline CD8+ expansion, any link to response stays uncertain with one nonresponder.

The genes are TRBV4-1 and TRBJ2-3; D possibly corresponds to TRBD2 (6 bases). This specimen consisted of CD4+ T cells sorted from blood, obtained at week 24, from a patient treated with tofacitinib. This clonotype originated in a human donor with alopecia areata. This CDR3 reads CASSLGGKRGKYF. The CDR3 DNA reads as TGCGCCAGCAGCCTGGGGGGAAAACGGGGGAAGTATTTT.